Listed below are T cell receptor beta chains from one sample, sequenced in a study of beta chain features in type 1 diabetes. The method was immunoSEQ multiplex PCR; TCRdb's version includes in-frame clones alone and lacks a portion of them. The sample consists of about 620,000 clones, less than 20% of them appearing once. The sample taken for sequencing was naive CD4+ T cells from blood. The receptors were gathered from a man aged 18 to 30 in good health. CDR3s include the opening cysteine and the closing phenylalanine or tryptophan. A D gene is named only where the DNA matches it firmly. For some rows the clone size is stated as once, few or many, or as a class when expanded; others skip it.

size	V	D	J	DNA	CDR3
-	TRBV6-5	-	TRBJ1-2	TGTGCCAGCAGTTTATGGGGAACTGGTGGCTACACCTTC	CASSLWGTGGYTF
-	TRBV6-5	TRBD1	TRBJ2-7	TGTGCCAGCAGTTACAGGGGGCCCTACGAGCAGTACTTC	CASSYRGPYEQYF
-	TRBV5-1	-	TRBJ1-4	TGCGCCAGCAGCTTGGCGACAGGCGGAGACGAAAAACTGTTTTTT	CASSLATGGDEKLFF
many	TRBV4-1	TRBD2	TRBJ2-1	TGCGCCAGCAGCTTACTAGCGGGGGAGCAGTTCTTC	CASSLLAGEQFF
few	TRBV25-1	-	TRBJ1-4	TGTGCCAGCAGTTACGGAGGGGTAACTAATGAAAAACTGTTTTTT	CASSYGGVTNEKLFF
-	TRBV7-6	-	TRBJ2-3	TGTGCCAGCAGCTCGGACAGACTTAGCAGGGGTTTCGATACGCAGTATTTT	CASSSDRLSRGFDTQYF
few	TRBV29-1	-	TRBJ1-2	TGCAGCGTTGCCCCCCAAGCTAACTATGGCTACACCTTC	CSVAPQANYGYTF
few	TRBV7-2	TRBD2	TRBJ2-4	TGTGCCAGCAGCCTTAAGGGACTAGCGATTCAGTACTTC	CASSLKGLAIQYF
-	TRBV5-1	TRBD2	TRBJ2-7	TGCGCCAGCAGCTTATTTCCCCTAGCGGGCCCGGGGGACGAGCAGTACTTC	CASSLFPLAGPGDEQYF
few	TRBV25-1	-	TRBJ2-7	TGTGCCAGCAGTGATGGGGGCGCATACGAGCAGTACTTC	CASSDGGAYEQYF
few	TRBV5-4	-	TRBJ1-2	TGTGCCAGCAGCTCCTCGCTAGGGCCCTATGGCTACACCTTC	CASSSSLGPYGYTF
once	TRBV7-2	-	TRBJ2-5	TGTGCCAGCAGCCCCGGAGACCTCAAGGAGACCCAGTACTTC	CASSPGDLKETQYF
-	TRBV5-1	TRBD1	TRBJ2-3	TGCGCCAGCAGCGGATCAAAGGGGGCTTGGACAGATACGCAGTATTTT	CASSGSKGAWTDTQYF
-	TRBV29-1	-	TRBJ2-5	TGCAGCGTGACCCCCCCCGGGACGGTTGAGACCCAGTACTTC	CSVTPPGTVETQYF
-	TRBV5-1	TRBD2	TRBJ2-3	TGCGCCAGCAGCTTTAGCGGGAGGGACGCAGATACGCAGTATTTT	CASSFSGRDADTQYF
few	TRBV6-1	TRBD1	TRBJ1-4	TGTGCCGCCCTGGGACAGCGTAATGAAAAACTGTTTTTT	CAALGQRNEKLFF
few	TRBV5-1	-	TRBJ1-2	TGCGCCAGCAGCTTGGAAGGGGGATCTGGCTACACCTTC	CASSLEGGSGYTF
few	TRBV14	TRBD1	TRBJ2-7	TGTGCCAGCAGCCAACTCCTAGGACAGGGTTCCTACGAGCAGTACTTC	CASSQLLGQGSYEQYF
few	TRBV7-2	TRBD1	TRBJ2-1	TGTGCCAGCAGTCGAAGACAGGGTAATGAGCAGTTCTTC	CASSRRQGNEQFF
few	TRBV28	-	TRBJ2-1	TGTGCCAGCACTCCTGGCGGAGTAGGAAGCTCCTACAATGAGCAGTTCTTC	CASTPGGVGSSYNEQFF
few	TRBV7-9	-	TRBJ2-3	TGTGCCAGCAGCTTATCCAGGGCATCTAGCACAGATACGCAGTATTTT	CASSLSRASSTDTQYF
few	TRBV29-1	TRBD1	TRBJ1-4	TGCAGCGTTGGCGGGACAGCAACTAATGAAAAACTGTTTTTT	CSVGGTATNEKLFF
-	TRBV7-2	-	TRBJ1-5	TGTGCCAGCAGCTTAGTGGCAGGGAGTAATCAGCCCCAGCATTTT	CASSLVAGSNQPQHF
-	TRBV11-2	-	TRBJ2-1	TGTGCCAGCAGCTCCCCGTCGGGATCCTCCTACAATGAGCAGTTCTTC	CASSSPSGSSYNEQFF
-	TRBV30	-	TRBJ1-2	TGTGCCTGGAGCCCAGTTTATGGCTACACCTTC	CAWSPVYGYTF
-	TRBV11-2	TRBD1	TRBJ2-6	TGTGCCAGCAGCTTAGGGGACAGGTCGTTCTCTGGGGCCAACGTCCTGACTTTC	CASSLGDRSFSGANVLTF
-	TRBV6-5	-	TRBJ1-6	TGTGCCGAAGGTCAGGAGAATAATTCACCCCTCCACTTT	CAEGQENNSPLHF
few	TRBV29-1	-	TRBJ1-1	TGCAGCGTTGGTCCAGACCGCACTGAAGCTTTCTTT	CSVGPDRTEAFF
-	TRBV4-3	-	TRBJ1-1	TGCGCCAGCAGCCAAGATTTGAGGCAGGGCGAAGCTTTCTTT	CASSQDLRQGEAFF